This is a list of T cell receptor beta chains from one sample in a study of technical replicates of blood from several donors. Produced via immunoSEQ multiplex PCR; TCRdb's table is partial and in-frame only. The sample yields 65,000 to 90,000 clones, almost 99% seen once. The sequencing sample was made of T cells isolated from PBMCs. The source is a human donor in good health. Both conserved end residues are part of each CDR3. Fields, in order: J gene, D gene, V gene, clone size, CDR3 protein, CDR3 DNA. D genes are given only for firm matches. Clone size appears in some rows only: once, few, many, or a class for an expanded clone.

j_call: TRBJ2-3
d_call: -
v_call: TRBV27
clone_size: -
cdr3_aa: CASRGLTDTQYF
cdr3_nt: TGTGCCAGCAGAGGACTTACAGATACGCAGTATTTT

j_call: TRBJ2-3
d_call: -
v_call: TRBV11-3
clone_size: -
cdr3_aa: CASSFVAGTQYF
cdr3_nt: TGTGCCAGCAGCTTTGTAGCTGGTACGCAGTATTTT

j_call: TRBJ1-2
d_call: -
v_call: TRBV7-2
clone_size: -
cdr3_aa: CASSRIQGGYGYTF
cdr3_nt: TGTGCCAGCAGCCGCATACAGGGTGGATATGGCTACACCTTC

j_call: TRBJ2-2
d_call: -
v_call: TRBV2
clone_size: -
cdr3_aa: CASKKEGETGELFF
cdr3_nt: TGTGCCAGCAAAAAGGAAGGGGAAACCGGGGAGCTGTTTTTT

j_call: TRBJ2-1
d_call: -
v_call: TRBV11-3
clone_size: once
cdr3_aa: CASSHAGPSDDEQFF
cdr3_nt: TGTGCCAGCAGCCATGCGGGTCCATCCGACGATGAGCAGTTCTTC

j_call: TRBJ2-7
d_call: -
v_call: TRBV28
clone_size: -
cdr3_aa: CASSFTGNLYEQYF
cdr3_nt: TGTGCCAGCAGTTTTACAGGGAACTTATACGAGCAGTACTTC

j_call: TRBJ1-5
d_call: -
v_call: TRBV12-5
clone_size: once
cdr3_aa: CASGLSLGQPQHF
cdr3_nt: TGTGCTAGTGGTTTATCTCTCGGGCAGCCCCAGCATTTT

j_call: TRBJ1-1
d_call: -
v_call: TRBV27
clone_size: once
cdr3_aa: CASQEPAGEAFF
cdr3_nt: TGTGCCAGCCAGGAGCCGGCGGGTGAAGCTTTCTTT

j_call: TRBJ2-7
d_call: TRBD2
v_call: TRBV25-1
clone_size: -
cdr3_aa: CASSEFMGLAGTTYEQYF
cdr3_nt: TGTGCCAGCAGTGAATTTATGGGACTAGCGGGAACGACCTACGAGCAGTACTTC

j_call: TRBJ2-7
d_call: TRBD1
v_call: TRBV28
clone_size: -
cdr3_aa: CASSSPGQGSYEQYF
cdr3_nt: TGTGCCAGCAGTTCCCCGGGACAGGGCTCCTACGAGCAGTACTTC

j_call: TRBJ1-5
d_call: -
v_call: TRBV9
clone_size: -
cdr3_aa: CASSLDPGGNQPQHF
cdr3_nt: TGTGCCAGCAGCTTAGACCCTGGGGGGAATCAGCCCCAGCATTTT

j_call: TRBJ2-5
d_call: -
v_call: TRBV15
clone_size: -
cdr3_aa: CATSRAGGYRETQYF
cdr3_nt: TGTGCCACCAGCAGAGCGGGTGGGTATCGGGAGACCCAGTACTTC

j_call: TRBJ2-3
d_call: TRBD2
v_call: TRBV25-1
clone_size: -
cdr3_aa: CASSVGTSGYTDTQYF
cdr3_nt: TGTGCCAGCAGTGTCGGGACTAGCGGTTACACAGATACGCAGTATTTT

j_call: TRBJ1-5
d_call: -
v_call: TRBV7-3
clone_size: few
cdr3_aa: CASSLVPRGQTDNQPQHF
cdr3_nt: TGTGCCAGCAGCTTAGTTCCGCGCGGTCAGACAGACAATCAGCCCCAGCATTTT

j_call: TRBJ2-7
d_call: TRBD1
v_call: TRBV28
clone_size: -
cdr3_aa: CASTPWGDRGYEQYF
cdr3_nt: TGTGCCAGCACCCCCTGGGGGGACAGGGGCTACGAGCAGTACTTC

j_call: TRBJ1-2
d_call: TRBD1
v_call: TRBV6-5
clone_size: -
cdr3_aa: CASSYAGGYGYTF
cdr3_nt: TGTGCCAGCAGTTATGCAGGGGGCTATGGCTACACCTTC

j_call: TRBJ1-3
d_call: -
v_call: TRBV2
clone_size: once
cdr3_aa: CASSAQGTGNTIYF
cdr3_nt: TGTGCCAGCAGTGCACAGGGCACTGGAAACACCATATATTTT

j_call: TRBJ1-1
d_call: -
v_call: TRBV19
clone_size: -
cdr3_aa: CASSILGNTEAFF
cdr3_nt: TGTGCCAGTAGTATCCTAGGGAACACTGAAGCTTTCTTT

j_call: TRBJ2-3
d_call: -
v_call: TRBV11-3
clone_size: -
cdr3_aa: CASSLEGAYTDTQYF
cdr3_nt: TGTGCCAGCAGCTTAGAGGGAGCGTACACAGATACGCAGTATTTT

j_call: TRBJ2-1
d_call: TRBD2
v_call: TRBV14
clone_size: -
cdr3_aa: CASSQAEREYNEQFF
cdr3_nt: TGTGCCAGCAGTCAAGCCGAGCGGGAGTACAATGAGCAGTTCTTC

j_call: TRBJ1-1
d_call: -
v_call: TRBV27
clone_size: -
cdr3_aa: CASSPSGGREAFF
cdr3_nt: TGTGCCAGCAGCCCATCCGGGGGGAGAGAAGCTTTCTTT

j_call: TRBJ2-1
d_call: -
v_call: TRBV9
clone_size: -
cdr3_aa: CASSVGSVNEQFF
cdr3_nt: TGTGCCAGCAGCGTAGGTAGCGTGAATGAGCAGTTCTTC

j_call: TRBJ1-3
d_call: TRBD1
v_call: TRBV6-1
clone_size: -
cdr3_aa: CASSGRTGTMDGNTIYF
cdr3_nt: TGTGCCAGCAGTGGACGGACAGGGACAATGGATGGAAACACCATATATTTT

j_call: TRBJ1-2
d_call: -
v_call: TRBV4-3
clone_size: -
cdr3_aa: CASSQVPLGQHYGYTF
cdr3_nt: TGCGCCAGCAGCCAAGTCCCCCTTGGACAGCACTATGGCTACACCTTC

j_call: TRBJ2-1
d_call: -
v_call: TRBV5-8
clone_size: once
cdr3_aa: CASSEGAGPYNEQFF
cdr3_nt: TGTGCCAGCAGCGAGGGGGCGGGGCCTTACAATGAGCAGTTCTTC

j_call: TRBJ2-7
d_call: TRBD1
v_call: TRBV5-6
clone_size: -
cdr3_aa: CASSPTGGSYEQYF
cdr3_nt: TGTGCCAGCAGCCCGACAGGGGGCTCCTACGAGCAGTACTTC

j_call: TRBJ2-5
d_call: TRBD1
v_call: TRBV10-3
clone_size: -
cdr3_aa: CAISSRTGDSKETQYF
cdr3_nt: TGTGCCATCAGTTCAAGGACAGGGGATTCCAAAGAGACCCAGTACTTC

j_call: TRBJ1-1
d_call: -
v_call: TRBV4-3
clone_size: once
cdr3_aa: CASSQEVRDTEAFF
cdr3_nt: TGCGCCAGCAGCCAAGAAGTACGGGACACTGAAGCTTTCTTT

j_call: TRBJ2-7
d_call: TRBD1
v_call: TRBV7-2
clone_size: -
cdr3_aa: CASSLRQGAYEQYF
cdr3_nt: TGTGCCAGCAGCTTAAGACAGGGGGCCTACGAGCAGTACTTC

j_call: TRBJ2-7
d_call: -
v_call: TRBV6-6
clone_size: -
cdr3_aa: CASSSPSGYEQYF
cdr3_nt: TGTGCCAGCAGTTCCCCCTCCGGTTACGAGCAGTACTTC

j_call: TRBJ2-7
d_call: TRBD2
v_call: TRBV2
clone_size: -
cdr3_aa: CASSEAKTSGRALYEQYF
cdr3_nt: TGTGCCAGCAGTGAAGCGAAGACTAGCGGGAGGGCCCTATACGAGCAGTACTTC

j_call: TRBJ2-1
d_call: TRBD1
v_call: TRBV7-2
clone_size: -
cdr3_aa: CASSSGTGSHNEQFF
cdr3_nt: TGTGCCAGCAGCTCCGGGACAGGGAGTCACAATGAGCAGTTCTTC

j_call: TRBJ2-7
d_call: -
v_call: TRBV4-1
clone_size: -
cdr3_aa: CASSQDQGGDEQYF
cdr3_nt: TGCGCCAGCAGCCAAGACCAGGGTGGCGACGAGCAGTACTTC

j_call: TRBJ2-1
d_call: TRBD2
v_call: TRBV6-4
clone_size: -
cdr3_aa: CASSESLAGVDEQFF
cdr3_nt: TGTGCCAGCAGTGAATCTCTAGCGGGGGTGGATGAGCAGTTCTTC

j_call: TRBJ2-7
d_call: TRBD2
v_call: TRBV4-1
clone_size: once
cdr3_aa: CASSQGLAGSYEQYF
cdr3_nt: TGCGCCAGCAGCCAAGGACTAGCGGGCTCCTACGAGCAGTACTTC

j_call: TRBJ1-2
d_call: TRBD1
v_call: TRBV28
clone_size: -
cdr3_aa: CASSSGTGGVNYGYTF
cdr3_nt: TGTGCCAGCAGTTCCGGGACAGGGGGCGTCAACTATGGCTACACCTTC

j_call: TRBJ1-2
d_call: TRBD1
v_call: TRBV15
clone_size: -
cdr3_aa: CATSREVGNTGASGYTF
cdr3_nt: TGTGCCACCAGCAGAGAGGTCGGGAATACAGGGGCCAGTGGCTACACCTTC

j_call: TRBJ2-7
d_call: TRBD2
v_call: TRBV7-9
clone_size: -
cdr3_aa: CASSLGWREISYEQYF
cdr3_nt: TGTGCCAGCAGCTTAGGTTGGCGGGAGATCTCCTACGAGCAGTACTTC

j_call: TRBJ2-7
d_call: TRBD2
v_call: TRBV7-2
clone_size: -
cdr3_aa: CASSDGLAASYEQYF
cdr3_nt: TGTGCCAGCAGCGATGGACTAGCGGCGTCCTACGAGCAGTACTTC

j_call: TRBJ2-7
d_call: TRBD2
v_call: TRBV6-1
clone_size: -
cdr3_aa: CASSEASLAETYEQYF
cdr3_nt: TGTGCCAGCAGTGAAGCTTCGCTAGCGGAGACCTACGAGCAGTACTTC

j_call: TRBJ2-6
d_call: -
v_call: TRBV2
clone_size: -
cdr3_aa: CASSSQGSGANVLTF
cdr3_nt: TGTGCCAGCAGTTCCCAGGGGTCTGGGGCTAACGTCCTGACTTTC

j_call: TRBJ1-1
d_call: TRBD1
v_call: TRBV27
clone_size: -
cdr3_aa: CASSLQGVGTEAFF
cdr3_nt: TGTGCCAGCAGTTTACAGGGGGTAGGGACTGAAGCTTTCTTT

j_call: TRBJ2-7
d_call: TRBD1
v_call: TRBV6-5
clone_size: -
cdr3_aa: CASSYQGTGAPYEQYF
cdr3_nt: TGTGCCAGCAGTTACCAAGGGACAGGGGCGCCGTACGAGCAGTACTTC

j_call: TRBJ1-4
d_call: -
v_call: TRBV6-6
clone_size: -
cdr3_aa: CASSDPGESFEKLFF
cdr3_nt: TGTGCCAGCAGTGATCCGGGAGAGAGCTTTGAAAAACTGTTTTTT

j_call: TRBJ2-7
d_call: TRBD1
v_call: TRBV7-3
clone_size: -
cdr3_aa: CASSFRTGGLYEQYF
cdr3_nt: TGTGCCAGCAGCTTTCGGACAGGGGGGCTCTACGAGCAGTACTTC

j_call: TRBJ2-7
d_call: -
v_call: TRBV7-6
clone_size: -
cdr3_aa: CASSSRSASSYEQYF
cdr3_nt: TGTGCCAGCAGCTCTCGATCGGCTAGCTCCTACGAGCAGTACTTC

j_call: TRBJ2-1
d_call: -
v_call: TRBV7-2
clone_size: -
cdr3_aa: CASSSRSSYNEQFF
cdr3_nt: TGTGCCAGCAGCTCCCGGAGCTCCTACAATGAGCAGTTCTTC

j_call: TRBJ2-7
d_call: TRBD2
v_call: TRBV4-1
clone_size: -
cdr3_aa: CASSAKAIGTNPYEQYF
cdr3_nt: TGCGCCAGCAGCGCCAAAGCCATCGGGACTAATCCTTACGAGCAGTACTTC

j_call: TRBJ1-5
d_call: -
v_call: TRBV2
clone_size: -
cdr3_aa: CASVGAYGGWPQHF
cdr3_nt: TGTGCCAGCGTCGGAGCTTACGGTGGGTGGCCCCAGCATTTT